This T cell receptor beta chain was sequenced during a study of graft-versus-host responses after intestinal transplantation. This clone was found a few times. TCRdb's copy holds only in-frame clones and misses some; the assay was immunoSEQ multiplex PCR. The table lists some 23,000 clones, approximately 94% of them singletons. V gave up 1 base and J gave up 7 bases, with 7 bases separating them. This CDR3 spans 13 amino acids. CDR1 is SGHAT, CDR2 FQNNGV, per germline. This material consisted of PBMCs, taken 156 days after intestinal transplant. The rearrangement joins TRBV11-2 to TRBJ1-4, with D unresolved. This TCR came from a human patient who received an intestinal transplant, so some T cells may come from the graft donor. CDR3: CASSLGRGEKLFF. Written as DNA, the CDR3 is TGTGCCAGCAGCTTAGGACGGGGTGAAAAACTGTTTTTT.